A single sample gave rise to the 9 T cell receptor beta chains below, sequenced in a study of T cells in Graves' hyperthyroidism and ophthalmopathy. Amplified TCR beta CDR3 regions derived from RNA transcripts. When the TCR CDR3 underwent first-round RT-PCR, the HTBI primer set was used. From the multiplex PCR reads, TCRdb called clonotypes with MiXCR, one entry per CDR3 protein. In the table there are approximately 740,000 distinct CDR3 sequences, roughly 15% of which are singletons. Sequences were obtained from blood. These receptors were collected from a woman under 30 with Graves' hyperthyroidism.

This clonotype was counted a few times. This sequence joins TRBV2 and TRBJ1-3; D possibly corresponds to TRBD1 (6 bases). With 6 bases removed from V and 2 bases from J, the gap between germline ends came to 17 bases. The CDR3 length is 16 residues. From germline, CDR1 is SNHLY and CDR2 FYNNEI. This CDR3 is CASRPNRDLAGNTIYF. Written as DNA, the CDR3 is TGTGCCAGCAGACCCAACAGGGACTTGGCTGGAAACACCATATATTTT.

This clonotype was recorded many times. V usage is TRBV9 and J usage is TRBJ1-1; 7 nucleotides line up with TRBD1. This CDR3 has 14 amino acids. Germline assignment: CDR1 SGDLS and CDR2 YYNGEE. The V and J ends lost 3 bases and 2 bases, in that order; junction bases with no gene match: 4. CDR3 region: CASSAGQPNTEAFF. In nucleotides, the CDR3 is TGTGCCAGCAGCGCGGGACAGCCTAACACTGAAGCTTTCTTT. The full variable domain, its missing parts supplied by reference TRBV9 and TRBJ1-1, is DSGVTQTPKHLITATGQRVTLRCSPRSGDLSVYWYQQSLDQGLQFLIQYYNGEERAKGNILERFSAQQFPDLHSELNLSSLELGDSALYFCASSAGQPNTEAFFGQGTRLTVV.

At least ten counts were recorded for this clonotype. CDR3 residues: CASSLDRGQGEQYF. DNA of the CDR3: TGTGCCAGCAGCTTAGATCGGGGGCAAGGCGAGCAGTACTTC. The gene calls are TRBV7-2 and TRBJ2-7, with D perhaps TRBD1 or TRBD2 (6 bases each). The CDR3 totals 14 residues. Between the trimmed V and J ends, which lost 1 base and 6 bases, there was a span of 13 bases. Per the germline V gene, CDR1 is SGHTA and CDR2 is FQGNSA.

At least ten counts were recorded for this clonotype. The gene calls are TRBV28 and TRBJ2-1, with D unresolved. In germline, CDR1 is MDHEN, CDR2 SYDVKM. Trimming took 5 bases from V and 10 from J, leaving 9 bases between them. This CDR3 is 11 amino acids long. This chain's CDR3 is CASSASLEQFF. CDR3 coding DNA: TGTGCCAGCAGTGCGAGCCTCGAGCAGTTCTTC.

This clonotype was seen only a few times. The chain couples TRBV7-9 to TRBJ1-4; perhaps TRBD1 as D (5 bases). The CDR3 has 18 residues. CDR1 is SEHNR and CDR2 is FQNEAQ in the germline V gene (reference sequence). V lost 5 bases to trimming and J lost 2 bases, with 21 bases between them. The CDR3 protein is CASSRRSGTFDTNEKLFF. The CDR3 region has the DNA TGTGCCAGCAGCCGCCGGTCCGGGACGTTTGATACTAATGAAAAACTGTTTTTT.

This clonotype was seen a few times. The chain links TRBV5-1 to TRBJ1-2, with 12 positions matching TRBD1. The CDR3 is made up of 16 amino acids. CDR1 is SGHRS, CDR2 YFSETQ, per germline. The V segment lost 5 bases and the J segment 10 bases; nucleotides outside the gene matches: 15. Here the CDR3 DNA reads TGCGCCAGCAGTATCAACTCCGCCGGGACAGGGGGCCACTACACCTTC. This sequence encodes CASSINSAGTGGHYTF.

J is TRBJ1-1 and V is TRBV5-8, with D unclear. CDR3 length: 15 residues. CDR1 and CDR2 (germline): SGHTS, YDEGEE. V lost 3 bases to trimming and J lost 0 bases, with 12 bases between them. DNA of the CDR3: TGTGCCAGCAGCTACCGGATTACTTTGAACACTGAAGCTTTCTTT. It encodes CASSYRITLNTEAFF.

This clonotype showed up many times. The chain has TRBV6-1 and TRBJ2-2, with D possibly being TRBD2 (6 bases). The CDR3 covers 15 residues. Germline assignment: CDR1 MNHNS and CDR2 SASEGT. With 6 bases removed from V and 0 bases from J, the gap between germline ends came to 11 bases. CDR3 sequence: CASSHSGANTGELFF. CDR3 coding DNA: TGTGCCAGCAGCCATAGCGGAGCGAACACCGGGGAGCTGTTTTTT.

This clonotype was found many times. The rearrangement joins TRBV12-3 or TRBV12-4 to TRBJ2-3, with a weak D call TRBD2 (6 bases). This CDR3 comprises 14 residues. The germline V and J ends were trimmed by 6 bases and 4 bases, with 14 bases remaining between them. The CDR3 sequence: CASRGTVGSDTQYF. The CDR3 region has the DNA TGTGCCAGCAGGGGGACTGTGGGGTCAGATACGCAGTATTTT.